This T cell receptor beta chain was sequenced for a study of T cells in tuberculosis. General study results and limits: Smaller alpha distances in active tuberculosis partly reflected shorter CDR3-alpha lengths. GEM motif frequencies gave more than 65% accuracy; the GMM repertoire gave about 87%.

V gave up 6 bases and J gave up 0 bases, with 12 bases separating them. The V gene's germline CDR1 is MNHNS and CDR2 SASEGT. The CDR3 contains 15 residues. As for this clone: The antigen is unknown.

Some clones are missing from TCRdb's copy, which holds only in-frame ones; the method was immunoSEQ multiplex PCR. The data hold some 40,000 clones, with around 95% observed a single time. Material for sequencing was PBMCs. This TCR was recovered from a donor aged 5 to 30 with latent tuberculosis or without tuberculosis infection. The chain carries TRBV6-1 and TRBJ1-3; unclear D gene. The CDR3 DNA reads TGTGCCAGCAGCCTCAGGCAACCCTCTGGAAACACCATATATTTT. This sequence encodes CASSLRQPSGNTIYF.